Sequencing of this T cell receptor beta chain was carried out in a study of cytomegalovirus exposure and HLA in healthy donors. This CDR3 spans 15 amino acids. V lost 1 base and J 2 bases, leaving 12 bases between the germline ends. Looked up from germline, CDR1 is SGHNT and CDR2 is YYREEE (reference sequence). Clones were read by immunoSEQ multiplex PCR, and TCRdb kept only the in-frame ones, dropping some. The sample holds 150,000 to 200,000 clones, roughly 86% seen once. Study results and limitations: Per published reports, the classifier diagnosed cytomegalovirus status with high specificity and sensitivity. Listed as cytomegalovirus-associated were 150 or so TCR beta chains.

On this clone: Its antigen remains unknown.

The donors belonged to the approximately 130-subject validation cohort, separate from the roughly 650-subject first cohort. Sequencing was done on a sample of PBMCs. This chain connects TRBV5-4 to TRBJ1-2; TRBD1 might be the D (6 bases). This receptor was identified in a man between 18 and 29 years old in good health and CMV-seropositive. The CDR3 DNA sequence: TGTGCCAGCAGCTTGACAGGGAGTGGAAACTATGGCTACACCTTC. It is translated as CASSLTGSGNYGYTF. The entire variable domain, with the rest obtained from reference TRBV5-4 and TRBJ1-2, is as follows: ETGVTQSPTHLIKTRGQQVTLRCSSQSGHNTVSWYQQALGQGPQFIFQYYREEENGRGNFPPRFSGLQFPNYSSELNVNALELDDSALYLCASSLTGSGNYGYTFGSGTRLTVV.